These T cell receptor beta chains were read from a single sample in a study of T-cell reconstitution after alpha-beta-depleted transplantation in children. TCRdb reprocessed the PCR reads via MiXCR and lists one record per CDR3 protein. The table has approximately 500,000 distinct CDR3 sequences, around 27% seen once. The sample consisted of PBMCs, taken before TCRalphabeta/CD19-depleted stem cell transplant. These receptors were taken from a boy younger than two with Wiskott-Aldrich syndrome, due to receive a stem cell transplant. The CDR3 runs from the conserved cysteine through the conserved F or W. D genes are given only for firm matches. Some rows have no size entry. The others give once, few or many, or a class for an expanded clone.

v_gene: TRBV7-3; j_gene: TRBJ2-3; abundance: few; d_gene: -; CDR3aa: CASSSLGTDTQYF; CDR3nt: TGTGCCAGCAGCTCTTTGGGAACAGATACGCAGTATTTT
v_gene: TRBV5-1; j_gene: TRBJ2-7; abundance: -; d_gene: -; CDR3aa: CASSPTPRTQPSEQYF; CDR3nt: TGCGCCAGCAGCCCGACCCCCCGGACCCAACCCTCCGAGCAGTACTTC
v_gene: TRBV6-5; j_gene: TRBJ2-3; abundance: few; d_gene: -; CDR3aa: CASSSEDTQYF; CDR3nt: TGTGCCAGCAGCTCCGAAGATACGCAGTATTTT
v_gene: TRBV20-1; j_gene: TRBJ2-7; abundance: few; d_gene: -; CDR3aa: CSALRDNSYEQYF; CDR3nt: TGCAGTGCTTTAAGGGACAACTCCTACGAGCAGTACTTC
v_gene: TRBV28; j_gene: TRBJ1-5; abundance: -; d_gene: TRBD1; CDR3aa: CASSLWVGQGSNQPQHF; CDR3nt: TGTGCCAGCAGTTTGTGGGTTGGACAGGGGTCAAATCAGCCCCAGCATTTT
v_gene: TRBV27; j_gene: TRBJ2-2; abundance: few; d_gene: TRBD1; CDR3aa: CASSFLDRGPKTGELFF; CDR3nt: TGTGCCAGCAGTTTTTTGGACAGGGGCCCGAAGACCGGGGAGCTGTTTTTT
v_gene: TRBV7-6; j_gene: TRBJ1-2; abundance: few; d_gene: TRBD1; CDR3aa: CASSLGPGGFYGYTF; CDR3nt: TGTGCCAGCAGCTTAGGGCCAGGGGGTTTCTATGGCTACACCTTC
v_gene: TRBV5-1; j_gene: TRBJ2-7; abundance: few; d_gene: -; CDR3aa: CASSRRGEAYEQYF; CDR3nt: TGCGCCAGCAGCAGGAGGGGCGAAGCCTACGAGCAGTACTTC
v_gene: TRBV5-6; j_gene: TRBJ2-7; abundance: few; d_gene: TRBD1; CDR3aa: CASSDGTGATEQYF; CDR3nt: TGTGCCAGCAGCGACGGGACAGGGGCTACCGAGCAGTACTTC
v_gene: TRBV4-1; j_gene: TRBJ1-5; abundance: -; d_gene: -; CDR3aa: CASSQEGQLNQPQHF; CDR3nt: TGCGCCAGCAGCCAAGAAGGACAGCTCAATCAGCCCCAGCATTTT
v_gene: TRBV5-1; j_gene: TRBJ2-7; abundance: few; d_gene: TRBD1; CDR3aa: CASSSLPGQGTREQYF; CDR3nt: TGCGCCAGCAGCTCGCTACCGGGACAGGGGACGAGGGAGCAGTACTTC
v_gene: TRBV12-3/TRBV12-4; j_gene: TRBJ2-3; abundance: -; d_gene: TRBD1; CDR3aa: CASSRGRDTQYF; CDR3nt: TGTGCCAGCAGTAGGGGGCGAGATACGCAGTATTTT
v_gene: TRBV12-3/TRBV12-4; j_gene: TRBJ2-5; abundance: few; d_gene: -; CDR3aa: CASSFNFQETQYF; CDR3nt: TGTGCCAGCAGTTTCAACTTCCAAGAGACCCAGTACTTC
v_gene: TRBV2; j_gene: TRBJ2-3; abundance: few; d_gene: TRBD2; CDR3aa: CASRALLAGADTQYF; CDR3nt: TGTGCCAGCAGGGCACTACTAGCGGGAGCCGATACGCAGTATTTT
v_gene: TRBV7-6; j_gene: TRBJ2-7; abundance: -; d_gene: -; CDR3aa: CASSLVGSPPYEQYF; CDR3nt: TGTGCCAGCAGCTTAGTGGGATCCCCCCCCTACGAGCAGTACTTC
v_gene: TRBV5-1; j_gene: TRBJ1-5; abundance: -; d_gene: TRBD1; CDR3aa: CASSWTGGEEQPQHF; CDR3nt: TGCGCCAGCAGCTGGACAGGGGGCGAGGAGCAGCCCCAGCATTTT
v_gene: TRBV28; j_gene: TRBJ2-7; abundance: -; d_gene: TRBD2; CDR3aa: CASSSTGLAGVEQYF; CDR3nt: TGTGCCAGCAGTTCTACGGGACTAGCGGGAGTTGAGCAGTACTTC
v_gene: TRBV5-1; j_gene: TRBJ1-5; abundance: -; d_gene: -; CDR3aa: CASSLDGTDQPQHF; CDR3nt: TGCGCCAGCAGCTTGGATGGGACGGATCAGCCCCAGCATTTT
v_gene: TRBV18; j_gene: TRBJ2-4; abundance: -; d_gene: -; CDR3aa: CASSPKNIQYF; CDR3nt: TGTGCCAGCTCACCAAAAAACATTCAGTACTTC
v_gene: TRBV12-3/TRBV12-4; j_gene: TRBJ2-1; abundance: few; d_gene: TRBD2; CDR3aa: CASSLSIPLAKSSYNEQFF; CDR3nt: TGTGCCAGCAGTTTGTCGATACCACTAGCGAAGAGCTCCTACAATGAGCAGTTCTTC
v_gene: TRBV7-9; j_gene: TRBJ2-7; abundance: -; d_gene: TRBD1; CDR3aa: CASSFGWTGWNF; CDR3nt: TGTGCCAGCAGCTTCGGATGGACAGGGTGGAACTTC
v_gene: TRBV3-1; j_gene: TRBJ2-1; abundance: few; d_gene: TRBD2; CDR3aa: CASSPPGLAGGEGQFF; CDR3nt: TGTGCCAGCAGCCCACCGGGACTAGCGGGAGGGGAAGGGCAGTTCTTC
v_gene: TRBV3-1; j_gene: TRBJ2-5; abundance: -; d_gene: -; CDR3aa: CASSPSHGGETQYF; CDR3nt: TGTGCCAGCAGCCCGTCTCATGGCGGAGAGACCCAGTACTTC
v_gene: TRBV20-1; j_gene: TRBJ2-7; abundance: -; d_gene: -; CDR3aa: CSARVLGGEQYF; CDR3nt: TGCAGTGCTAGAGTATTGGGGGGCGAGCAGTACTTC
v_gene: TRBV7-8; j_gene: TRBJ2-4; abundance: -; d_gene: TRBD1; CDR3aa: CASSHGTGKGNIQYF; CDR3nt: TGTGCCAGCAGCCACGGGACAGGGAAGGGGAACATTCAGTACTTC
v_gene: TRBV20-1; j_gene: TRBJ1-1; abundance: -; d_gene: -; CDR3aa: CSARVGIDTEAFF; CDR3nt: TGCAGTGCTAGAGTAGGGATCGACACTGAAGCTTTCTTT
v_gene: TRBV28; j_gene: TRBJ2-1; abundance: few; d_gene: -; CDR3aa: CASNRRTYNEQFF; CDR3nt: TGTGCCAGCAACCGGAGGACCTACAATGAGCAGTTTTTC
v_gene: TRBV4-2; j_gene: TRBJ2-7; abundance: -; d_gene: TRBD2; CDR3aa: CASSQGGREGSYEQYF; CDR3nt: TGTGCCAGCAGCCAAGGCGGACGGGAGGGCTCCTACGAGCAGTACTTC
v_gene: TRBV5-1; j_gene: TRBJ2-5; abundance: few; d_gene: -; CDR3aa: CASSLTGLGGETQYF; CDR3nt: TGCGCCAGCAGCTTGACTGGGTTGGGGGGAGAGACCCAGTACTTC
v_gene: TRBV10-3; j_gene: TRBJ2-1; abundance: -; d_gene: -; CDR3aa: CAISEGPASPWDEQFF; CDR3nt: TGTGCCATCAGTGAGGGTCCGGCGTCTCCGTGGGATGAGCAGTTCTTC
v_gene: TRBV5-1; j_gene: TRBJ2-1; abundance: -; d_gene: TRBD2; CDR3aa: CASSKAGGNNEQFF; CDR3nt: TGCGCCAGCAGCAAAGCGGGAGGAAACAATGAGCAGTTCTTC
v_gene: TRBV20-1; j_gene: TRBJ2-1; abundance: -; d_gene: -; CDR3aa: CSARGFQAGHIYNEQFF; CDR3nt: TGCAGTGCTAGAGGGTTCCAAGCGGGACATATTTACAATGAGCAGTTCTTC
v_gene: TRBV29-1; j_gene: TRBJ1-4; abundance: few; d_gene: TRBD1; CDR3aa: CSVHGTGGGDEKLFF; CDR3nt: TGCAGCGTTCACGGGACAGGGGGCGGAGATGAAAAACTGTTTTTT
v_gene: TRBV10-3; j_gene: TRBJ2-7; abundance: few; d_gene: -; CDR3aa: CAISESGDVRSSYEQYF; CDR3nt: TGTGCCATCAGTGAGTCTGGGGACGTGAGATCCTCATACGAGCAGTACTTC
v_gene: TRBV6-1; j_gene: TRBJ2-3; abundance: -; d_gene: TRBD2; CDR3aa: CASSEWGTSGITDTQYF; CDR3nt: TGTGCCAGCAGTGAATGGGGAACTAGCGGGATCACAGATACGCAGTATTTT
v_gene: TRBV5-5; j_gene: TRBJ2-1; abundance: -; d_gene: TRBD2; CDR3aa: CASSLDGRYNEQFF; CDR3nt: TGTGCCAGCAGCTTGGACGGGAGGTACAATGAGCAGTTCTTC
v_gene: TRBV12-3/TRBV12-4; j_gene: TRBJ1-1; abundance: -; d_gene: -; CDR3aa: CASSLIGRVTEAFF; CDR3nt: TGTGCCAGCAGTTTGATCGGCAGGGTTACTGAAGCTTTCTTT
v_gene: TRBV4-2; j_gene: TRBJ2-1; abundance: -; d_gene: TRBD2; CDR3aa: CASSQAGLAGRENEQFF; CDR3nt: TGTGCCAGCAGCCAAGCGGGGCTAGCGGGAAGGGAGAATGAGCAGTTCTTC
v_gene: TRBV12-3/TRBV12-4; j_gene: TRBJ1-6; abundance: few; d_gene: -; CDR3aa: CASSSFGGSPLHF; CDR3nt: TGTGCCAGCAGTTCCTTTGGGGGTTCACCCCTCCACTTT
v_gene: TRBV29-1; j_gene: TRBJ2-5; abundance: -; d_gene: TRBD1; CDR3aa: CSVGGQGKGETQYF; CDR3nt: TGCAGCGTTGGCGGACAGGGGAAGGGAGAGACCCAGTACTTC
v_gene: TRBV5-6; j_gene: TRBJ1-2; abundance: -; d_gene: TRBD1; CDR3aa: CASSLGTGQGFYGYTF; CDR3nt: TGTGCCAGCAGCCTGGGGACAGGGCAGGGATTCTATGGCTACACCTTC
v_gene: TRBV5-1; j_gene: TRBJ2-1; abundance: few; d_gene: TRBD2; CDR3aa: CASSLGTSGRSHYNEQFF; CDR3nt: TGCGCCAGCAGCTTGGGAACTAGCGGGAGAAGCCACTACAATGAGCAGTTCTTC
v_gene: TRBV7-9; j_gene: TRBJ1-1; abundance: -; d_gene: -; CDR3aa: CASSLAKGRSSQAFF; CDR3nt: TGTGCCAGCAGCTTAGCAAAGGGTAGGAGTAGTCAAGCTTTCTTT
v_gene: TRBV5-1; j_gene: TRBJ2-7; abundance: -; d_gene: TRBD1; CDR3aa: CASSMGQGVIEQYF; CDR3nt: TGCGCCAGCAGCATGGGACAGGGGGTAATCGAGCAGTACTTC
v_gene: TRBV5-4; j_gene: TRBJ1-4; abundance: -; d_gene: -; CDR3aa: CASRRQGYDEKLFF; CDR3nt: TGTGCCAGCAGAAGGCAGGGCTACGATGAAAAACTGTTTTTT